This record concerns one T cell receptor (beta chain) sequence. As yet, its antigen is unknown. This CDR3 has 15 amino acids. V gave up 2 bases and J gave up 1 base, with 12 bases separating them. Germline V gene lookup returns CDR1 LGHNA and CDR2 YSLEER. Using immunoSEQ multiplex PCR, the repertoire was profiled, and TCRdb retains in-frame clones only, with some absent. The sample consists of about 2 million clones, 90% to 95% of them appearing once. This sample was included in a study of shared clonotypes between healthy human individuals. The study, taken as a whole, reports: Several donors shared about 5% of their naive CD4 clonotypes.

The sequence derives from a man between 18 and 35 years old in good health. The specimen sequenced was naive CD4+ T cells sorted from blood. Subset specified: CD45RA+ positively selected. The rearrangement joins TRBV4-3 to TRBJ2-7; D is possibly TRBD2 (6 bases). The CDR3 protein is CASSQLFAGSYEQYF. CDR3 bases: TGCGCCAGCAGCCAATTATTTGCGGGATCCTACGAGCAGTACTTC.